This T cell receptor beta chain was obtained from a study of identical twins. In its sample, this clonotype was seen a few times. Antigen unknown. Study-level findings and limits: Findings depended on cross-sectional statistics rather than tracking the same donors.

Unique molecular identifiers were present on the cDNA, which also gained a universal primer site by template switching. TCRdb recomputed calls from the 5' RACE reads with MiXCR, one row per CDR3 protein. This sample carries hundreds of thousands of distinct CDR3 sequences, 21% of them seen once, and the ten largest clones take roughly 4.3%. The CDR3 contains 15 residues. Germline V gene lookup returns CDR1 LGHNA and CDR2 YSLEER. V lost 0 bases, J lost 1 base, and 8 bases lay in between. In addition, the sample was reused for a study of T cells expressing NK-cell markers. That work states: What remained unclear was the HCMV specificity of expanded NKG2C+ T cell clones.

What was sequenced was PBMCs. The sequence came from a woman under 30 in good health. This chain links TRBV4-3 with TRBJ2-3; TRBD1 might be the D (6 bases). This CDR3 is CASSQDPGGTDTQYF. In nucleotides, the CDR3 is TGCGCCAGCAGCCAAGATCCAGGGGGCACAGATACGCAGTATTTT.